This TCR beta chain is from a study of neoadjuvant nivolumab and ipilimumab in lung cancer. Study-level findings and limits: Only a small number of samples underwent TCR sequencing. Resected tumors had greater TCR richness and clonality than uninvolved lung. Only a single major-pathologic-response sample was available for clonality analysis. Pretherapy blood TCR richness correlated positively with resected tumor richness.

With V trimmed by 6 bases and J by 2 bases, 5 bases remained unmatched. The V gene's germline CDR1 is SGHRS and CDR2 YFSETQ. The CDR3 is made up of 14 amino acids. With respect to this clone: Its antigen is as yet unknown.

Using immunoSEQ multiplex PCR, the repertoire was profiled, and TCRdb retains in-frame clones only, with some absent. The table lists some 50,000 clones, about 89% of them singletons. The chain is built from TRBV5-1 and TRBJ2-7; TRBD1 agrees at 10 bases. This TCR came from an adult with non-small cell lung cancer. Some clones in this sample may be carry-over from other donors' samples. Specimen: blood, collected before neoadjuvant nivolumab, alone or with ipilimumab. The CDR3, as DNA: TGCGCCAGCAACGCGGACAGGGGGGCCTACGAGCAGTACTTC. Amino acids: CASNADRGAYEQYF.